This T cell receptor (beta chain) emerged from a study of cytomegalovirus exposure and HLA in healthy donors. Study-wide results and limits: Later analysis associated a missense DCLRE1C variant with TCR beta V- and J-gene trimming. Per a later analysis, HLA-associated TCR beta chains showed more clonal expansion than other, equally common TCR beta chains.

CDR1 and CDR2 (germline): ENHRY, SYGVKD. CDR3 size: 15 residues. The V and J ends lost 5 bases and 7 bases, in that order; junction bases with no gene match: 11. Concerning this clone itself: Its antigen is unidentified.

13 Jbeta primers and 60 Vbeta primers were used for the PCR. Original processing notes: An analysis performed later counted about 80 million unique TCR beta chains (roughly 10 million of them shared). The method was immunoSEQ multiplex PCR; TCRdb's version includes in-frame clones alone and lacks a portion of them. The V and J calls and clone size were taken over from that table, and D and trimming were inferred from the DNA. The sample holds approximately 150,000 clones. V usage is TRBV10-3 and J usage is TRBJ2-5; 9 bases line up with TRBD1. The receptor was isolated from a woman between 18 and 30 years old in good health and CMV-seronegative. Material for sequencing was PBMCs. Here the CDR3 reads CAISPGQGPLGTQYF. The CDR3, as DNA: TGTGCCATCAGTCCGGGACAGGGTCCCTTGGGGACCCAGTACTTC.